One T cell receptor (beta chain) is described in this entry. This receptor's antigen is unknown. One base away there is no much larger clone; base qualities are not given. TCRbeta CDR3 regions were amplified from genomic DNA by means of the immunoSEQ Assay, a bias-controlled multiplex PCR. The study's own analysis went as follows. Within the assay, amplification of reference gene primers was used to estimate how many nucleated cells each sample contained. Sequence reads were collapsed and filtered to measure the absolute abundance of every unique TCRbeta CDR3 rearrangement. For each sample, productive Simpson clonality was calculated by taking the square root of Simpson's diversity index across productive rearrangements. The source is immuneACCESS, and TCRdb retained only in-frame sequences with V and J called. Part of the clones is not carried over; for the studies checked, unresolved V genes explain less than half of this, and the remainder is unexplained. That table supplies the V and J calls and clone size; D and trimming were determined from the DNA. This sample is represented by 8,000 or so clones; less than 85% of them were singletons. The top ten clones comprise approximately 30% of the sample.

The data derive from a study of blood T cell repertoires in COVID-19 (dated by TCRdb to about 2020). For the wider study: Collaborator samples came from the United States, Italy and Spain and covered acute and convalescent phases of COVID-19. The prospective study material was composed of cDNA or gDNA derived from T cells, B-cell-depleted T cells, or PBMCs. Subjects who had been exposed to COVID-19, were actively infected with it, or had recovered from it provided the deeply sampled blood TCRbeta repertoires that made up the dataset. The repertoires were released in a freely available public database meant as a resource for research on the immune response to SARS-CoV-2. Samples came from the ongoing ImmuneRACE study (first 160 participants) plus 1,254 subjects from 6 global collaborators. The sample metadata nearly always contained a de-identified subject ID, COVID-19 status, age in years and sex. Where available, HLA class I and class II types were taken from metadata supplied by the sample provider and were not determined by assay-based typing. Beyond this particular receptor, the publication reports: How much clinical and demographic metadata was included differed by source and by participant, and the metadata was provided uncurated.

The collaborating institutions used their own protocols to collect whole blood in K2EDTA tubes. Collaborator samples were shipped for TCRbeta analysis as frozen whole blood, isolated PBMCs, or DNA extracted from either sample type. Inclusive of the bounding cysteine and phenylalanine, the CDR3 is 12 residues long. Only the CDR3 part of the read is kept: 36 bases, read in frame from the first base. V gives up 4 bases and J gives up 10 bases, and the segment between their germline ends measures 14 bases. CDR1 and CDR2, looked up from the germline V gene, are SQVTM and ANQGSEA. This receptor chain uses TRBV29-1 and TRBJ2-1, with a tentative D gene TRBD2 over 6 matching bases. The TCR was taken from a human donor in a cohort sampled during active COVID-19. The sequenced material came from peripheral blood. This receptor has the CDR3 CSVGPGGVEQFF. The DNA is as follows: TGCAGCGTTGGGCCCGGCGGGGTGGAGCAGTTCTTC.